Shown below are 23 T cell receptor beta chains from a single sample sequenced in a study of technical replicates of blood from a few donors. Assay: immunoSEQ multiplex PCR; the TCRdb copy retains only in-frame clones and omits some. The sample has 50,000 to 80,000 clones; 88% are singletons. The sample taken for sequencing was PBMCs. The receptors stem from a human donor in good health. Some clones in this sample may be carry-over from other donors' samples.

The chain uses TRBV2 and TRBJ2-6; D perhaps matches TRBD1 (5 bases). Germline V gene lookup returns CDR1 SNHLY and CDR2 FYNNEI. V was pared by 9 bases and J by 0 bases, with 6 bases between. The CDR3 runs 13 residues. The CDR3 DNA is TGTGCCAGACAGGACTCTGGGGCCAACGTCCTGACTTTC. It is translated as CARQDSGANVLTF.

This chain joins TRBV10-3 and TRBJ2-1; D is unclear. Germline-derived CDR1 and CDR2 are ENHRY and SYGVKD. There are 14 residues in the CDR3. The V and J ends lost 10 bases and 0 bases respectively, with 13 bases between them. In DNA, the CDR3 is TGTGCCACCGACGACACGAGCTCCTACAATGAGCAGTTCTTC. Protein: CATDDTSSYNEQFF.

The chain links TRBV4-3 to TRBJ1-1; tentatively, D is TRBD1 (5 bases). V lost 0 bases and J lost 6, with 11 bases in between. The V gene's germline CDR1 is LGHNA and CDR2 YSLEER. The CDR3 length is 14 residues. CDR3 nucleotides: TGCGCCAGCAGCCAAGATCGGAGGGGCCCTGAAGCTTTCTTT. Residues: CASSQDRRGPEAFF.

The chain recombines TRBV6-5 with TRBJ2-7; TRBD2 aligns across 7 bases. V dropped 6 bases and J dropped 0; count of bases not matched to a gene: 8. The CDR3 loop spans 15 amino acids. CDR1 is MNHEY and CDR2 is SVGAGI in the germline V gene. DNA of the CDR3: TGTGCCAGCAGGAGGGACTATTCAAGCTCCTACGAGCAGTACTTC. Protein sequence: CASRRDYSSSYEQYF.

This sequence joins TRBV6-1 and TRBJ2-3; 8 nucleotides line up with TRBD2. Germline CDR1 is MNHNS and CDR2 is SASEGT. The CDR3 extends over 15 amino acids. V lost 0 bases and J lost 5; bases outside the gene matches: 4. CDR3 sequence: CASSEALRGEDTQYF. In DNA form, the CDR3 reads TGTGCCAGCAGTGAAGCGCTGCGGGGGGAAGATACGCAGTATTTT.

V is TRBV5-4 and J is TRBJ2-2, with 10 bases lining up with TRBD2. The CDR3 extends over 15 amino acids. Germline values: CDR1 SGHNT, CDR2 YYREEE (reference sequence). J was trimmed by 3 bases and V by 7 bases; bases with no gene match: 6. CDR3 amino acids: CASGLAGVDTGELFF. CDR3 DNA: TGTGCCAGCGGGCTAGCGGGAGTCGACACCGGGGAGCTGTTTTTT.

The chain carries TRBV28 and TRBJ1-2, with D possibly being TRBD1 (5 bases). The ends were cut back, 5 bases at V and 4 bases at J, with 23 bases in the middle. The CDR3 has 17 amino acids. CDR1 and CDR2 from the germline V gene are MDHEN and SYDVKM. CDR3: CASSPRDGKRRGYGYTF. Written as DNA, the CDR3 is TGTGCCAGCAGTCCAAGGGACGGAAAAAGGAGGGGCTATGGCTACACCTTC.

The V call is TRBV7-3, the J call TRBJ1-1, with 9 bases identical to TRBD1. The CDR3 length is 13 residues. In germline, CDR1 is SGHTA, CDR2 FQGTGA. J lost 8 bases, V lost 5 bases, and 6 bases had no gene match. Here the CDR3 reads CASSPSGQGEAFF. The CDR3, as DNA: TGTGCCAGCAGCCCATCCGGACAGGGGGAAGCTTTCTTT.

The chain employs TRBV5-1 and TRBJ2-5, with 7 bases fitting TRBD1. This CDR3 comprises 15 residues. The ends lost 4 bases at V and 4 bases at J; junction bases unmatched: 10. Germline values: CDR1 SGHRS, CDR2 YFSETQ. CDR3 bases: TGCGCCAGCAGCCAAAACACAGGGGACCGAGAGACCCAGTACTTC. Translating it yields CASSQNTGDRETQYF. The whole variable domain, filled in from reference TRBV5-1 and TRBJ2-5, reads KAGVTQTPRYLIKTRGQQVTLSCSPISGHRSVSWYQQTPGQGLQFLFEYFSETQRNKGNFPGRFSGRQFSNSRSEMNVSTLELGDSALYLCASSQNTGDRETQYFGPGTRLLVL.

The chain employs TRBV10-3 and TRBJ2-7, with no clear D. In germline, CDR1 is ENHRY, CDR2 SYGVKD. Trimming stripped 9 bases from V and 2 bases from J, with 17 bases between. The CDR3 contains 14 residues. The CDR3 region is CAIGRDSSTYEQYF. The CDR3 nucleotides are TGTGCCATAGGCAGAGACTCAAGTACCTACGAGCAGTACTTC.

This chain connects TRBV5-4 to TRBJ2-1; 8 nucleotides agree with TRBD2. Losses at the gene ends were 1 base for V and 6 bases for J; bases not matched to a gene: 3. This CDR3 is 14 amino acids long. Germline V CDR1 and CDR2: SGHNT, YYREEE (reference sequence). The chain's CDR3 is CASSLSGLANEQFF. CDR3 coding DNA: TGTGCCAGCAGCTTGTCTGGACTAGCCAATGAGCAGTTCTTC.

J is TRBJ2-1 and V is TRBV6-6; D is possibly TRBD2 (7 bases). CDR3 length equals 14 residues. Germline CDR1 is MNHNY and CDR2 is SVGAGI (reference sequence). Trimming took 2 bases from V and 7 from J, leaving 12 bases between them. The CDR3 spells CASSYGGAGNEQFF. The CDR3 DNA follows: TGTGCCAGCAGTTACGGGGGGGCTGGGAATGAGCAGTTCTTC.

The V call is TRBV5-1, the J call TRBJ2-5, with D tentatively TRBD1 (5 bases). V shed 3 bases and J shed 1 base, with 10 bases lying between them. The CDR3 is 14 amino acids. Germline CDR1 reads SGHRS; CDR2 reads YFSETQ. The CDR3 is CASSSGRGQETQYF. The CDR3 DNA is TGCGCCAGCAGCTCGGGTAGGGGCCAAGAGACCCAGTACTTC.

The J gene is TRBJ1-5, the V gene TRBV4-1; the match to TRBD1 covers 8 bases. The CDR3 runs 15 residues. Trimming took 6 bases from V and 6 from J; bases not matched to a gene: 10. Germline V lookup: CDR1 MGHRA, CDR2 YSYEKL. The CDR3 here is CASRAGTGLFQPQHF. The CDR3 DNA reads TGCGCCAGCAGGGCCGGGACAGGTTTATTTCAGCCCCAGCATTTT.

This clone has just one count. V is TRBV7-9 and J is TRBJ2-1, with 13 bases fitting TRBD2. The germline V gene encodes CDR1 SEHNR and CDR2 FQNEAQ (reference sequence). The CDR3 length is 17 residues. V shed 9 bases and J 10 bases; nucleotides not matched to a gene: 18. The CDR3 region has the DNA TGTGCCAGGGAGGCCCTGGGACTAGCGGGACTCGTAGGGGAGCAGTTCTTC. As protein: CAREALGLAGLVGEQFF.

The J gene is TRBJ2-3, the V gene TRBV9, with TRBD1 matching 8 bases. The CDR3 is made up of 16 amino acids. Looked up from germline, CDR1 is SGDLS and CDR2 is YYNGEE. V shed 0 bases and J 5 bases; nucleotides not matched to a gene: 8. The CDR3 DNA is TGTGCCAGCAGCGTAGACTCAGGGGGCCGAGGAGATACGCAGTATTTT. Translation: CASSVDSGGRGDTQYF.

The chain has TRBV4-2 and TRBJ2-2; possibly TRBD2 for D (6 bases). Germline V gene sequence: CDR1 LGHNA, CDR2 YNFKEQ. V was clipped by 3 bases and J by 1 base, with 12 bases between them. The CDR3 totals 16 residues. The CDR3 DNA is TGTGCCAGCAGCCACCCCCGGGACTTGAACACCGGGGAGCTGTTTTTT. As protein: CASSHPRDLNTGELFF.

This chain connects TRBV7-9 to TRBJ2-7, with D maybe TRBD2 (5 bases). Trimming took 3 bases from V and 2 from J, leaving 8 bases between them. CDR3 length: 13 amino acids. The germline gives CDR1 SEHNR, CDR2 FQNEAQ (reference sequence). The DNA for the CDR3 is TGTGCCAGCAGCTTCCGGGAAACCTACGAGCAGTACTTC. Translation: CASSFRETYEQYF. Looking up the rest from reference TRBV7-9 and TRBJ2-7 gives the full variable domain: DTGVSQNPRHKITKRGQNVTFRCDPISEHNRLYWYRQTLGQGPEFLTYFQNEAQLEKSRLLSDRFSAERPKGSFSTLEIQRTEQGDSAMYLCASSFRETYEQYFGPGTRLTVT.

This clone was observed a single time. CDR3 amino acids: CASSPNRLDTQYF. The DNA for the CDR3 is TGTGCCAGCAGCCCTAACCGTTTAGATACGCAGTATTTT. The chain employs TRBV7-2 and TRBJ2-3; no firm D call. Germline V gene lookup returns CDR1 SGHTA and CDR2 FQGNSA. The V gene lost 5 bases and the J gene lost 5 bases, with 11 bases spanning the gap. The CDR3 totals 13 residues.

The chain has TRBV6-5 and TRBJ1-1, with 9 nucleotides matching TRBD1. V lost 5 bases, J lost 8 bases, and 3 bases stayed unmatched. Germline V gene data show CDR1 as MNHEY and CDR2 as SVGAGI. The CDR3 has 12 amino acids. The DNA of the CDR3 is TGTGCCAGCAGTCGGACAGGGGAAGAAGCTTTCTTT. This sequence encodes CASSRTGEEAFF.

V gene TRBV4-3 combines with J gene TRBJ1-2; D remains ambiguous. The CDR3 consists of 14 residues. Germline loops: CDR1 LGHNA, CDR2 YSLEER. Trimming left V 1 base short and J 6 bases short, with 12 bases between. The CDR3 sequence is CASSQVQMLDGYTF. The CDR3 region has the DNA TGCGCCAGCAGCCAAGTGCAGATGTTGGATGGCTACACCTTC.

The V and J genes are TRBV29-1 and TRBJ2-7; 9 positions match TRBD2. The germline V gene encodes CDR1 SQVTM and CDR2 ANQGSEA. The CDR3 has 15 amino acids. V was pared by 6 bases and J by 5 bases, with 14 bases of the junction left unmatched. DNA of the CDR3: TGCAGCGTCGAGTCCCTCCTAGCGGGGTCCCACGAGCAGTACTTC. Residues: CSVESLLAGSHEQYF.

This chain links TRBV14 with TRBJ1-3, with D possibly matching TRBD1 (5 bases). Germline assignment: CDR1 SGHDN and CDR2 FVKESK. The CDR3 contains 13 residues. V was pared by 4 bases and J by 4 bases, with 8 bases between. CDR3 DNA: TGTGCCAGCAGCCCTAGACAGGGAAACACCATATATTTT. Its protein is CASSPRQGNTIYF.